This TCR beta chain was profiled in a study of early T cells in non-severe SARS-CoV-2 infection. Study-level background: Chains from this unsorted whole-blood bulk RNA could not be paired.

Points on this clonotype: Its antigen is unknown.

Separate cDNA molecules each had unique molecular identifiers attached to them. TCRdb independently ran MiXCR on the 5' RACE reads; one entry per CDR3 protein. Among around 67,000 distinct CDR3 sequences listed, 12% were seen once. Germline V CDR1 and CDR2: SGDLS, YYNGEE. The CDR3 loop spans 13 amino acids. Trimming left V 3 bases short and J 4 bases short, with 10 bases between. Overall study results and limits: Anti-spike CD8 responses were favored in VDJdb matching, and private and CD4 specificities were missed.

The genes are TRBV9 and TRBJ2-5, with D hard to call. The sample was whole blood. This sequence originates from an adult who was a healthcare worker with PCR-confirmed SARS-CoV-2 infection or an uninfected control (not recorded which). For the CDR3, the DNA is TGTGCCAGCAGCGCGGTTTTTAGAGAGACCCAGTACTTC. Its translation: CASSAVFRETQYF.